Sequencing of this TCR beta chain was carried out in a study of blood T cell repertoires in COVID-19. The wider study: Specimens from acute and convalescent COVID-19 originated in the United States, Italy and Spain. PBMCs, B-cell-depleted T cells, or T cells provided the cDNA or gDNA that made up the material.

With regard to this clone: This sample includes further DNA sequences coding for the same CDR3.

In the original processing: By means of reference gene primer amplification, nucleated cell counts were estimated. Method: immunoSEQ multiplex PCR; TCRdb's copy keeps in-frame clones and lacks some. That table furnishes V, J and clone size, whereas the DNA furnished D and trimming. Of a few hundred thousand clones listed, approximately 80% are singletons. V lost 8 bases and J lost 2, with 12 bases in between. This CDR3 is built from 13 residues. Germline CDR1 and CDR2: SNHLY and FYNNEI. V gene TRBV2 combines with J gene TRBJ1-2; D unresolved. The clonotype originates from a woman aged 80 or over with acute or convalescent COVID-19. The sample was peripheral blood. As DNA, the CDR3 is TGTGCCAGCTCGGTCGGGGAGAACTATGGCTACACCTTC. The encoded protein is CASSVGENYGYTF.